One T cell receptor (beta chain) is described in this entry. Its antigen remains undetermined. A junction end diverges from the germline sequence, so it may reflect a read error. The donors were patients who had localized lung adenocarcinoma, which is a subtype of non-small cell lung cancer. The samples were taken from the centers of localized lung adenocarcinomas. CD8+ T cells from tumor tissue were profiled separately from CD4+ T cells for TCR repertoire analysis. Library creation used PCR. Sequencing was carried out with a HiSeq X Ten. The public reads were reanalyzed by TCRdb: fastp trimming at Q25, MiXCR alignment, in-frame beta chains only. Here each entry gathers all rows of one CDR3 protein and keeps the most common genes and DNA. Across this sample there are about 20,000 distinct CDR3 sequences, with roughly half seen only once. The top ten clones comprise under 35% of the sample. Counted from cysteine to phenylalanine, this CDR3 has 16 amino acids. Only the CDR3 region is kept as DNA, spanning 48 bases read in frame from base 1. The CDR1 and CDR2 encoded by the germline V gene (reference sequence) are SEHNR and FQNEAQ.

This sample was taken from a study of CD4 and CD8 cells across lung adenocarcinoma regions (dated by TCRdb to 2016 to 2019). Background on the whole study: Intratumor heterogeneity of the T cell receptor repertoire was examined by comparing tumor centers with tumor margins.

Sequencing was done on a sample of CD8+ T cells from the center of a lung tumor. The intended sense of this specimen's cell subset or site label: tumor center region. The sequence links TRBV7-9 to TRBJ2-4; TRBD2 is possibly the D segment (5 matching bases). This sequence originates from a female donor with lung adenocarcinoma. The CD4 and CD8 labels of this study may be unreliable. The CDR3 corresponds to CPSRGTGMGAKNTQYF. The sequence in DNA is TGTCCGAGCCGCGGCACGGGGATGGGAGCCAAAAACACTCAGTACTTC.